The clone carrying this TCR beta chain appeared a single time. Its antigen remains unidentified. Time point of the sample: neoterminal ileum biopsy at postoperative endoscopy, about 6 months after surgery. Method: immunoSEQ multiplex PCR; TCRdb's copy keeps in-frame clones and lacks some. The sample holds approximately 12,000 clones, about 77% seen once. This record comes from a study of T cell repertoires in ileal Crohn's disease. Study-wide results and limits: Active smokers at surgery had more clonal expansions than non-smokers. All patients with clonality above 26.8% had endoscopic recurrence. Within the first postoperative year, endoscopy came at median roughly 7.3 months.

The CDR3 covers 14 residues. Material for sequencing was ileal tissue. The TCR originated in an adult with Crohn's disease. The chain links TRBV21-1 to TRBJ1-4; the table gives TRBD1 as D, unverified against the DNA. TRBV21-1 is recorded as a pseudogene. The CDR3 nucleotides are TGTGCCAGCAGCCGGACAGGGCCTAATGAAAAACTGTTTTTT. Its translation: CASSRTGPNEKLFF.